This is a list of T cell receptor beta chains from one sample in a study of T cells in Graves' hyperthyroidism and ophthalmopathy. TCRdb reprocessed the multiplex PCR reads with MiXCR, giving one entry per CDR3 protein. There are roughly 800,000 distinct CDR3 sequences in the sample; around 39% occur only once, and approximately 8.7% lies in the top ten. Sequences were obtained from blood. These receptors originate from a man younger than 35 with Graves' hyperthyroidism. CDR3s include the opening cysteine and the closing phenylalanine or tryptophan. The order of the fields is clone size, J gene, D gene, V gene, CDR3 protein, CDR3 DNA. D genes are given only for firm matches. Clone size is stated in some rows and not others, as once, few, many or a class when expanded.

NA TRBJ2-2 TRBD1 TRBV11-1 CASRGQGGARELFF TGTGCCAGCAGGGGACAGGGGGGAGCCAGGGAGCTGTTTTTT
NA TRBJ2-2 TRBD2 TRBV2 CASSYGGARGELFF TGTGCCAGCAGTTACGGGGGGGCTCGCGGGGAGCTGTTTTTT
few TRBJ1-2 TRBD1 TRBV12-3/TRBV12-4 CASSRSQGSGYRYTF TGTGCCAGCAGCCGCTCACAGGGGAGCGGATATCGCTACACCTTC
few TRBJ2-7 TRBD2 TRBV4-2 CASSQERTSSSYEQYF TGTGCCAGCAGCCAAGAGCGGACTAGCAGTTCCTACGAGCAGTACTTC
NA TRBJ2-2 NA TRBV9 CASSTQGLTGDLFF TGTGCCAGCAGCACACAGGGTCTTACCGGGGATCTGTTTTTT
NA TRBJ2-2 NA TRBV7-9 CASSQQRPPGELFF TGTGCCAGCAGTCAACAGCGACCGCCCGGGGAGCTGTTTTTT
NA TRBJ1-6 TRBD1 TRBV12-3/TRBV12-4 CASRKPDRGGSPLHF TGTGCCAGCAGAAAACCCGACAGGGGAGGATCACCCCTCCACTTT
NA TRBJ2-5 NA TRBV7-8 CASSFTLEETQYF TGTGCCAGCAGCTTCACTTTGGAAGAGACCCAGTACTTC
few TRBJ2-7 NA TRBV6-2/TRBV6-3 CASSYGRDEQYF TGTGCCAGCAGTTACGGACGAGACGAGCAGTACTTC
few TRBJ1-4 NA TRBV20-1 CSATLTRENEKLFF TGCAGTGCTACTCTTACCAGGGAAAATGAAAAACTGTTTTTT
NA TRBJ2-2 NA TRBV29-1 CSLDGVVAGELFF TGCAGCTTAGATGGGGTTGTGGCCGGGGAGCTGTTTTTT
many TRBJ1-2 NA TRBV20-1 CSATGTRDYGYTF TGCAGTGCTACCGGGACAAGGGACTATGGCTACACCTTC
many TRBJ2-7 TRBD1 TRBV14 CASSQEAWTGAYEQYF TGTGCCAGCAGCCAAGAGGCCTGGACAGGGGCCTACGAGCAGTACTTC
once TRBJ2-7 NA TRBV25-1 CASTPGPRVREQYF TGTGCCAGCACTCCGGGACCGCGGGTGAGAGAGCAGTACTTC
NA TRBJ1-1 NA TRBV6-6 CASSYLPGGEAFF TGTGCCAGCTCTTATCTCCCGGGAGGTGAAGCTTTCTTT
many TRBJ1-1 TRBD1 TRBV7-9 CASSIRDSLNTEAFF TGTGCCAGCAGCATCAGGGACAGCTTGAACACTGAAGCTTTCTTT
NA TRBJ1-5 TRBD1 TRBV4-1 CASSQVEGANQPQHF TGCGCCAGCAGCCAAGTCGAGGGGGCCAATCAGCCCCAGCATTTT
NA TRBJ1-2 NA TRBV5-5 CASSLDQDRGYTF TGTGCCAGCAGCTTGGACCAGGATCGGGGCTACACCTTC
many TRBJ2-2 NA TRBV7-3 CASSFGQPGELFF TGTGCCAGCAGCTTCGGACAGCCCGGGGAGCTGTTTTTT
NA TRBJ1-6 NA TRBV5-6 CASSQVDNSPLHF TGTGCCAGCAGCCAAGTGGATAATTCACCCCTCCACTTT
few TRBJ2-5 TRBD1 TRBV4-1 CASSHLRQGEETQYF TGCGCCAGCAGCCACCTTAGACAGGGTGAAGAGACCCAGTACTTC
NA TRBJ1-1 NA TRBV14 CASSPIAGAEAFF TGTGCCAGCAGCCCCATCGCAGGGGCTGAAGCTTTCTTT
NA TRBJ1-5 NA TRBV5-1 CASSLGGMETQHF TGCGCCAGCAGCTTGGGGGGGATGGAGACCCAGCATTTT
NA TRBJ1-5 NA TRBV2 CANSVSARNQPQHF TGTGCCAACAGTGTGTCAGCTCGCAATCAGCCCCAGCATTTT
few TRBJ2-7 NA TRBV5-6 CASSSTGRGRQYF TGTGCCAGCAGCTCCACAGGGAGGGGTCGGCAGTACTTC
few TRBJ2-7 NA TRBV4-3 CASSQEGGKGYEQYF TGCGCCAGCAGCCAAGAAGGAGGGAAGGGCTACGAGCAGTACTTC
few TRBJ2-2 NA TRBV9 CASSVVTSTGELFF TGTGCCAGCAGCGTAGTCACTAGCACCGGGGAGCTGTTTTTT
NA TRBJ2-5 NA TRBV29-1 CSVERASLQETQYF TGCAGCGTTGAAAGGGCCAGTTTGCAAGAGACCCAGTACTTC
many TRBJ2-5 TRBD2 TRBV10-3 CAISRGLAGGQETQYF TGTGCCATCAGTCGTGGACTAGCGGGAGGGCAAGAGACCCAGTACTTC
many TRBJ2-5 NA TRBV7-9 CASSGMGLLAETQYF TGTGCCAGCAGCGGTATGGGACTCCTCGCCGAGACCCAGTACTTC
few TRBJ1-5 TRBD1 TRBV7-2 CASSLKAAQGAGGNQPQHF TGTGCCAGCAGCTTAAAAGCAGCACAGGGGGCAGGAGGAAATCAGCCCCAGCATTTT
many TRBJ1-2 NA TRBV7-9 CASSSRGQGDGYTF TGTGCCAGCAGCTCCAGAGGGCAGGGCGATGGCTACACCTTC
NA TRBJ2-5 NA TRBV15 CATSRDSQGIQETQYF TGTGCCACCAGCAGAGATTCCCAGGGGATCCAAGAGACCCAGTACTTC